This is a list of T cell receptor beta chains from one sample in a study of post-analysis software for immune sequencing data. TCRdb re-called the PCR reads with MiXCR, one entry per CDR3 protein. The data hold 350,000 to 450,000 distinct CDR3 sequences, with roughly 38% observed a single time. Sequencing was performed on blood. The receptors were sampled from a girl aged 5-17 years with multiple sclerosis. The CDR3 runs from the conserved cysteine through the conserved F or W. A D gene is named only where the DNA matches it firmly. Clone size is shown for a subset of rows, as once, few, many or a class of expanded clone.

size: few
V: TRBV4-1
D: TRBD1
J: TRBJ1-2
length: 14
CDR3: CASSQDLTGVGYTF
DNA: TGCGCCAGCAGCCAAGATTTGACAGGGGTCGGCTACACCTTC

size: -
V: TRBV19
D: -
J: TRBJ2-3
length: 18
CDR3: CASSIKYTGYASTDTQYF
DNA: TGTGCCAGTAGTATAAAATACACAGGGTACGCTAGCACAGATACGCAGTATTTT

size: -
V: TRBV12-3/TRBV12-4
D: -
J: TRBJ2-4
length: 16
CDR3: CASSWGRRASENIQYF
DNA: TGTGCCAGCAGTTGGGGAAGGAGGGCCTCGGAAAACATTCAGTACTTC

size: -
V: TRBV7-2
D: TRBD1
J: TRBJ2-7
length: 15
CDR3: CASSLVQGPLYEQYF
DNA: TGTGCCAGCAGCTTAGTACAGGGGCCCCTCTACGAGCAGTACTTC

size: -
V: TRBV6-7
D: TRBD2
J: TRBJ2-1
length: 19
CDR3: CASSYLARISGSSYNEQFF
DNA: TGTGCCAGCAGTTACCTCGCCCGAATTAGCGGGAGTAGCTACAATGAGCAGTTCTTC

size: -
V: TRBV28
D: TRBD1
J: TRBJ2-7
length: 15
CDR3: CASSPGQESSYEQYF
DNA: TGTGCCAGCAGCCCGGGACAGGAGAGCTCCTACGAGCAGTACTTC

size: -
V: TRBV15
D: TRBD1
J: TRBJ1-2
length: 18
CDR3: CTTSGVKDRGLTPHGYTF
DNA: TGTACCACCAGCGGTGTTAAGGACAGGGGCCTTACTCCCCATGGCTACACCTTC

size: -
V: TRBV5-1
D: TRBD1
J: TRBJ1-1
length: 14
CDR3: CASSLGQGAAEAFF
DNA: TGCGCCAGCAGCTTGGGACAGGGGGCGGCTGAAGCTTTCTTT

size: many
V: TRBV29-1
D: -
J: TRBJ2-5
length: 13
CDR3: CSWRTSPPGDQYF
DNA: TGCAGCTGGCGGACCTCCCCACCAGGCGACCAGTACTTC

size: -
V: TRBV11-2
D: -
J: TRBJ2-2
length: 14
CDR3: CASSLAPGAGELFF
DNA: TGTGCCAGCAGCTTGGCCCCGGGGGCCGGGGAGCTGTTTTTT

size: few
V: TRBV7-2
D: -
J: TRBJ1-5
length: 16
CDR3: CASSYLGGASNQPQHF
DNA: TGTGCCAGCAGCTACCTCGGCGGGGCAAGCAATCAGCCCCAGCATTTT

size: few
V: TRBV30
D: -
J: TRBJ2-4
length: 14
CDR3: CAWSPGVGQNIQYF
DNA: TGTGCCTGGAGTCCGGGGGTTGGACAAAACATTCAGTACTTC

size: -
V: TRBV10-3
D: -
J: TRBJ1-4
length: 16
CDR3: CAISLTGQGYNEKLFF
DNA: TGTGCCATCAGCCTTACTGGGCAGGGCTATAATGAAAAACTGTTTTTT

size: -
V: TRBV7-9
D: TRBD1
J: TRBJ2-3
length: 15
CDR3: CASTLRTGGPDTQYF
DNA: TGTGCCAGCACGTTGAGGACAGGGGGCCCAGATACGCAGTATTTT

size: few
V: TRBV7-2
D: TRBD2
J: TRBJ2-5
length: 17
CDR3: CASSFIPWTSGEETQYF
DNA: TGTGCCAGCAGCTTCATCCCCTGGACTAGCGGGGAAGAGACCCAGTACTTC

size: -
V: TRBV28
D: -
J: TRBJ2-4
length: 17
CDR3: CASRPPSWGATKNIQYF
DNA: TGTGCCAGCAGGCCCCCTAGTTGGGGGGCGACCAAAAACATTCAGTACTTC

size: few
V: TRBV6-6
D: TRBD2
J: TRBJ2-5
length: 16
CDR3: CASTGNGLAGGETQYF
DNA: TGTGCCAGCACAGGGAACGGATTAGCGGGGGGGGAGACCCAGTACTTC

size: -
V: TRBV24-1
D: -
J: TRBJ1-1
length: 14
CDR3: CATSDLQGFGEAFF
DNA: TGTGCCACCAGTGATTTGCAGGGGTTCGGAGAAGCTTTCTTT

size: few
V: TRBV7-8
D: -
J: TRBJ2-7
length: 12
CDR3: CASSLDFREQYF
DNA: TGTGCCAGCAGCTTGGACTTCAGGGAGCAGTACTTC

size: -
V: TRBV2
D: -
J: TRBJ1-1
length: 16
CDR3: CASKKTGQHMNTEAFF
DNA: TGTGCCAGCAAGAAGACTGGACAGCACATGAACACTGAAGCTTTCTTT

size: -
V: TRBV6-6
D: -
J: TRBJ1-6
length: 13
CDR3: CASGDFGNSPLHF
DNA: TGTGCCAGCGGTGACTTCGGGAATTCACCCCTCCACTTT

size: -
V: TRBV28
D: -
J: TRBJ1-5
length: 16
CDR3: CASKPGAAYSNQPQHF
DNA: TGTGCCAGCAAGCCAGGGGCGGCGTATAGCAATCAGCCCCAGCATTTT

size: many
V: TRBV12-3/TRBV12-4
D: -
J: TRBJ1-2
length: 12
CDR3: CASSLTGNGYTF
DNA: TGTGCCAGCAGTTTAACAGGGAATGGCTACACCTTC

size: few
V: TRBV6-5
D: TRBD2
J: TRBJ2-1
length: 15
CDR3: CASSREGGGSNEQFF
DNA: TGTGCCAGCAGCCGGGAGGGAGGGGGAAGCAATGAGCAGTTCTTC